Given below is one T cell receptor (beta chain) in context. Its specific antigen is unknown. Per-nucleotide qualities are absent, and no much larger clonotype sits a single base away. The data originate from a study of OX40 agonist ivuxolimab in advanced cancers. Study-level background: The costimulatory receptor OX40 (CD134) was targeted by ivuxolimab, a fully human IgG2 agonistic monoclonal antibody. The monotherapy dose-escalation portion (N ≈ 50 patients) of the phase I ivuxolimab trial is reported in the paper. Three dose-escalation patients achieved partial responses, one with hepatocellular carcinoma and two with cutaneous melanoma. Among the roughly 54 dose-escalation patients, 19 had hepatocellular carcinoma, around 15 melanoma, 9 renal cell carcinoma and 9 head and neck cancer. Intravenous ivuxolimab was administered to patients every 2 weeks at six dose levels: 0.01, 0.1, 0.3, 1.5, 3 and 10 mg/kg. Prior anti-PD-1, anti-PD-L1 or anti-CTLA-4 therapy was permitted, and 35% to 40% of dose-escalation patients had received checkpoint inhibitors. Peripheral TCRbeta sequencing aimed to test whether ivuxolimab altered TCR sequence diversity and caused clonal T-cell expansion. The dose-escalation cohort was 82.7% male with a mean age of about 60 years, ranging from about 20 to 80. Here is what the overall study found, with its caveats: In the 0.1-3.0 mg/kg groups, partial responders had among the lowest normalized peripheral clonal expansion, particularly in CD8+ T cells. At doses of 0.1 to 3.0 mg/kg, clonal expansion of both CD4+ and CD8+ T cells in blood was seen between baseline and week 6. The antigen specificity of the peripheral T cells that underwent clonal expansion was not determined. Low levels of normalized T-cell clonal expansion were also seen in some nonresponding patients. After ivuxolimab, expanded clones were on average more numerous among CD8+ T cells than among CD4+ T cells.

Genomic DNA was extracted from sorted cells for sequencing of the TCRbeta CDR3 region. The immunoSEQ Assay was used to sequence the TCRbeta CDR3 regions. TCRdb provides this immuneACCESS table in a form limited to in-frame rearrangements. Some clones are lacking; in checked studies, under half of them reflect an unresolved V gene, and why the rest are absent is not known. The sample profile shows 20,000 to 25,000 clones; roughly nine tenths of them were found once. The ten largest clones represent 25% to 35% of the sample. For CDR1 and CDR2, the germline V gene (reference sequence) lists SGHKS and YYEKEE. Spanning cysteine to phenylalanine, the CDR3 consists of 14 amino acids. The entry retains the CDR3 DNA only, 42 bases that are in frame from base 1. V and J are trimmed by 5 bases and 6 bases, and the gene matches miss 9 bases of the junction. The trial excluded patients who had a history of autoimmune disease or who were on systemic immunosuppression. Peripheral blood for TCR sequencing was drawn from every dose cohort at baseline, at cycle 4 day 1 and at cycle 7 day 1. The samples were taken from a phase I, first-in-human, multicenter, open-label dose-escalation trial of ivuxolimab. Adults with locally advanced or metastatic head and neck squamous cell, hepatocellular, melanoma or renal cell carcinoma were enrolled in the trial. CD4+ and CD8+ T cells were sorted separately from peripheral blood before TCR sequencing.

The sequence derives from an adult with an advanced solid tumor such as melanoma, head and neck, liver or kidney cancer. Sequenced here: CD4+ or CD8+ T cells sorted from blood, sampled in a trial of the OX40 agonist ivuxolimab. Here the chain combines TRBV5-5 and TRBJ2-7, with 9 bases aligning to TRBD2. DNA sequence: TGTGCCAGCAGACGACCGGGACTAGCTGTCGAGCAGTACTTC. It is translated as CASRRPGLAVEQYF.